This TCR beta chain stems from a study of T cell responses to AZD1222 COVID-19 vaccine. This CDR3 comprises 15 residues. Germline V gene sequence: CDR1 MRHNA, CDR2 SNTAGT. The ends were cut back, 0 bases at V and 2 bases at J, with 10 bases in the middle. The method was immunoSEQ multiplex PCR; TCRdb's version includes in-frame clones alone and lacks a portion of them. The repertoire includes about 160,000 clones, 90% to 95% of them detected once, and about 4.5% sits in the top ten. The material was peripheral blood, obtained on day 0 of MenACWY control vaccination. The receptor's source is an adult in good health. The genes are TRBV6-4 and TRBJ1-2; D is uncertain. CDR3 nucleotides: TGTGCCAGCAGTGACTCGGCGAGGCCGAACTATGGCTACACCTTC. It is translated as CASSDSARPNYGYTF.